This T cell receptor (beta chain) was recorded in a study of immune heterogeneity within non-small cell lung tumors. Study as a whole: Among the tumors, a few were squamous cell carcinomas, approximately eleven were non-squamous carcinomas and 1 was not otherwise specified.

Relative to its sample, this clonotype is medium-sized (0.01 to 0.1%). Its specificity is unknown. The CDR3 covers 15 residues. Germline CDR1 reads ENHRY; CDR2 reads SYGVKD. Between the trimmed V and J ends, which lost 6 bases and 0 bases, there was a span of 14 bases. TCR beta CDR3 was amplified by multiplex PCR using 32 V and 13 J primers. Each CDR3 protein is one row after TCRdb ran MiXCR on the multiplex PCR reads. The table includes roughly 6,000 distinct CDR3 sequences, about 20% detected once. General study points: T-cell receptor beta clonotypes at high frequency differed largely between individual patients. For local T-cell clonality, the correlation with local tumor mutational burden was moderate but significant (R roughly 0.34). Both recurring identical dominant CDR3 beta clonotypes and site-unique high-frequency clones were observed across tumor sites within a patient.

The authors used about 540 ng of bulk tumor genomic DNA per sample as template. Biopsy collection occurred during surgery, with several far-apart biopsies per primary tumor. Untreated, newly diagnosed non-small cell lung cancer patients underwent curative surgery. Sequencing input: lung tumor tissue. The source of this sequence is an older man with non-small cell lung cancer. The chain carries TRBV10-3 and TRBJ1-2; D is unresolved. DNA for the CDR3: TGTGCCATCAGCGAAGAAAGGGTTCCTAACTATGGCTACACCTTC. Protein: CAISEERVPNYGYTF.